This T cell receptor (beta chain) was documented in a study of cytomegalovirus exposure and HLA in healthy donors. For the study at large: Some 85 million unique TCRs, all from HLA-typed donors, were included in an early release of the data.

The PCR employed 60 Vbeta primers together with 13 Jbeta primers. Profiling relied on immunoSEQ multiplex PCR, and the TCRdb table lists in-frame clones only, not all of them. The data show tens of thousands of clones, roughly 79% seen once. The CDR3 runs 13 residues. V dropped 3 bases and J dropped 3 bases, with 6 bases sitting between them. From germline, CDR1 is LNHDA and CDR2 SQIVND (reference sequence). In nominal health when sampled, donors likely had unrecorded immune exposures nonetheless. The sequencing input was PBMCs. The chain joins TRBV19 to TRBJ1-5; D remains ambiguous. This sequence originates from a male donor in good health and CMV-seropositive. This CDR3 is CASSIGYNQPQHF. Here the CDR3 DNA reads TGTGCCAGTAGTATCGGTTACAATCAGCCCCAGCATTTT.